Listed below are T cell receptor beta chains from one sample, sequenced in a study of CD8 T cells in Susac syndrome. From the immunoSEQ multiplex PCR reads, TCRdb called clonotypes with MiXCR, one entry per CDR3 protein. Found here are approximately 53,000 distinct CDR3 sequences, 93% of them singletons; the top ten hold about 0.51%. Material: CD8+ T cells from PBMCs. These TCRs come from a human donor with multiple sclerosis. CDR3s include the opening cysteine and the closing phenylalanine or tryptophan. A D gene is named only where the DNA matches it firmly. Expanded clones are given a class, and other clones once, few, many or no size at all.

clone_size j_call v_call d_call cdr3_nt cdr3_aa
NA TRBJ1-1 TRBV9 NA TGTGCCAGCAGCCCCTGGGACACCATGAACACTGAAGCTTTCTTT CASSPWDTMNTEAFF
NA TRBJ2-7 TRBV7-6 TRBD1 TGTGCCAGCAGCAGGGACAGGGCCTACTCCTACGAGCAGTACTTC CASSRDRAYSYEQYF
NA TRBJ1-1 TRBV7-6 TRBD1 TGTGCCAGCAGCTTAGCGGGGACAGGGACAGTGGAAGCTTTCTTT CASSLAGTGTVEAFF
once TRBJ2-7 TRBV27 NA TGTGCCAGCAGCAAAGGGGTCCCCTACGAGCAGTACTTC CASSKGVPYEQYF
NA TRBJ1-5 TRBV19 NA TGTGCCAGTAGGTCTACAGGGTTCAATCAGCCCCAGCATTTT CASRSTGFNQPQHF
NA TRBJ2-3 TRBV9 TRBD2 TGTGCCAGCAGCCCGGCCCAGCGGGGGGGCGGCACAGATACGCAGTATTTT CASSPAQRGGGTDTQYF
NA TRBJ2-7 TRBV11-2 NA TGTGCCAGCAGCTTAGGCGAGGGGAGGTCCCTCGAGCAGTACTTC CASSLGEGRSLEQYF
NA TRBJ2-2 TRBV20-1 TRBD1 TGCAGTGCTAGAGGACAGGGGGACACCGGGGAGCTGTTTTTT CSARGQGDTGELFF
few TRBJ1-6 TRBV4-3 NA TGCGCCAGCAGCCAGAAACAGACAGGAGTCCATAATTCCCCCCTCCACTTT CASSQKQTGVHNSPLHF
NA TRBJ1-1 TRBV9 NA TGTGCCAGCAGCGAAGGGGATCACATGAACACTGAAGCTTTCTTT CASSEGDHMNTEAFF
once TRBJ1-5 TRBV12-3/TRBV12-4 NA TGTGCCAGCAGTTTATCTGGTTATAGCAATCAGCCCCAGCATTTT CASSLSGYSNQPQHF
NA TRBJ2-7 TRBV7-8 NA TGTGCCAGCAGCTTAGCCGGGGCAGAGCAGTACTTC CASSLAGAEQYF
NA TRBJ1-5 TRBV6-5 TRBD1 TGTGCCAGCAGTTACTGGGACAGGGAGTTTGGGAATCAGCCCCAGCATTTT CASSYWDREFGNQPQHF
NA TRBJ2-5 TRBV7-9 NA TGTGCCAGCAGCCATGGCCCGTCGGAGTACTTC CASSHGPSEYF
NA TRBJ1-5 TRBV6-2/TRBV6-3 TRBD1 TGTGCCAGCAGTTCAGACAGGGAGAGTCAGCCCCAGCATTTT CASSSDRESQPQHF
NA TRBJ2-7 TRBV29-1 TRBD2 TGCAGCGTACTCGGGACTAGCGTCGACGAGCAGTACTTC CSVLGTSVDEQYF
NA TRBJ2-3 TRBV3-1 NA TGTGCCAGCAGCCAAGAGGTCCGATCGACGTCCACAGATACGCAGTATTTT CASSQEVRSTSTDTQYF
NA TRBJ2-3 TRBV5-1 NA TGCGCCAGCAGAGCAGGGTCGGGCACAGATACGCAGTATTTT CASRAGSGTDTQYF
NA TRBJ1-2 TRBV3-1 NA TGTGCCAGCAGCCAAGATCTTTACGGGAATCGCTATGGCTACACCTTC CASSQDLYGNRYGYTF
NA TRBJ2-2 TRBV7-3 TRBD2 TGTGCCAGCAGCTTAAGCCCAGCGGGGGGACTGAACACCGGGGAGCTGTTTTTT CASSLSPAGGLNTGELFF
NA TRBJ1-4 TRBV7-9 NA TGTGCCAGCAGCCCCACGAGCTCAACTAATGAAAAACTGTTTTTT CASSPTSSTNEKLFF
NA TRBJ2-1 TRBV12-3/TRBV12-4 TRBD2 TGTGCCAGCAGTTCCATGAGCGGGGCACTTTACAATGAGCAGTTCTTC CASSSMSGALYNEQFF
NA TRBJ1-5 TRBV7-2 NA TGTGCCAGCAGCTCTCTCAGCCATCAGCCCCAGCATTTT CASSSLSHQPQHF
NA TRBJ1-1 TRBV4-1 NA TGCGCCAGCAGCCAACCACCGGGACCCTTGAACACTGAAGCTTTCTTT CASSQPPGPLNTEAFF
NA TRBJ2-1 TRBV7-9 NA TGTGCCAGCAGCCCTAGTGTGGGGTTGCCGGATGAGCAGTTCTTC CASSPSVGLPDEQFF
NA TRBJ2-7 TRBV27 NA TGTGCCAGCAGTTTCGGACAGCTCTACGAGCAGTACTTC CASSFGQLYEQYF
NA TRBJ1-2 TRBV5-4 NA TGTGCCAGCAGCTTGGGGGCGAAGTGGTGGAACTATGGCTACACCTTC CASSLGAKWWNYGYTF
once TRBJ2-7 TRBV10-2 NA TGCGCCAGCAGTAATATTGACTCACCCTACGAGCAGTACTTC CASSNIDSPYEQYF
NA TRBJ1-2 TRBV29-1 NA TGCAGCGTGCCAGGGGCCTCCTATGGCTACACCTTC CSVPGASYGYTF
NA TRBJ1-5 TRBV6-2/TRBV6-3 NA TGTGCCAGCAGTTACGTTTTGGGGACGAAAAAGGTAGGCAATCAGCCCCAGCATTTT CASSYVLGTKKVGNQPQHF
NA TRBJ2-7 TRBV6-1 NA TGTGCCAGCAGTGAGGAGGCTTCTGACTACGAGCAGTACTTC CASSEEASDYEQYF
NA TRBJ1-2 TRBV29-1 NA TGCGCGGTCTTCAAACTGTCTAACTATGGCTACACCTTC CAVFKLSNYGYTF
NA TRBJ1-5 TRBV6-5 TRBD1 TGTGCCAGCAGTTACTCGACAGGGGGGCATCAGCCCCAGCATTTT CASSYSTGGHQPQHF
NA TRBJ2-1 TRBV6-5 NA TGTGCCAGCTGTGGGCAGGACAATGAGCAGTTCTTC CASCGQDNEQFF
NA TRBJ1-3 TRBV30 NA TGTGCCTGGAGTGTCGTCCCACTAACAGACCTATATTTT CAWSVVPLTDLYF
once TRBJ1-2 TRBV11-2 NA TGTGCCAGCAGCTTATGGGGGGACTATGGCTACACCTTC CASSLWGDYGYTF
NA TRBJ2-1 TRBV4-3 NA TGCGCCAGCAGCCAACCTGACAGCCGCAGTGAGCAGTTCTTC CASSQPDSRSEQFF
NA TRBJ1-5 TRBV14 NA TGTGCCAGCAGCCAAGATCCCATCAGCAATCAGCCCCAGCATTTT CASSQDPISNQPQHF
NA TRBJ2-2 TRBV28 TRBD1 TGTGCCAGCAGTTTACCGATCGGGACAGGGTTTTTCGGGGAGCTGTTTTTT CASSLPIGTGFFGELFF